The 32 T cell receptor beta chains listed next were all sequenced from one sample in a study of blood T cells in healthy people across ages. Next came a second PCR, run for about 7 to 12 cycles, which used a sample-barcoded 5' primer along with a J-beta primer mix. In TCRdb, the 5' RACE reads were re-called with MiXCR into one record per CDR3 protein. The sample gives approximately 900,000 distinct CDR3 sequences, approximately 49% of which show up once; roughly 12% is in the top ten. Sequenced: blood. These TCRs come from a man between 25 and 39 years old in good health.

This clonotype was observed a few times. The gene calls are TRBV6-5 and TRBJ2-2; 7 bases are a match to TRBD2. Germline trimming cut 6 bases from V and 6 bases from J; bases unmatched to any gene: 7. Germline assignment: CDR1 MNHEY and CDR2 SVGAGI. CDR3 length equals 14 residues. The CDR3 here is CASRRGDGSGELFF. In nucleotides, the CDR3 is TGTGCCAGCAGACGGGGGGACGGCTCCGGGGAGCTGTTTTTT.

This clonotype occurred a few times. V gene TRBV29-1 combines with J gene TRBJ2-3; tentatively, D is TRBD1 (5 bases). Germline V lookup: CDR1 SQVTM, CDR2 ANQGSEA. V was cut by 1 base and J by 5 bases, with 13 bases left in between. The CDR3 length is 14 residues. The CDR3 nucleotides are TGCAGCGTTGAAGGGCAGCTAGGGGTAGATACGCAGTATTTT. Its translation is CSVEGQLGVDTQYF.

This sequence joins TRBV6-2 or TRBV6-3 and TRBJ2-3, with 7 bases lining up with TRBD2. Per the germline V gene, CDR1 is MNHEY and CDR2 is SVGEGT. The CDR3 has 14 amino acids. V lost 2 bases to trimming and J lost 13 bases; unmatched junction nucleotides: 12. CDR3 coding DNA: TGTGCCAGCAGTTACGGGGTAGCGGGCGGTTGGAAGTATTTT. It specifies CASSYGVAGGWKYF.

This clonotype was counted a few times. The CDR3 DNA reads TGCAGCGTCTCTGACAGGGTGGCGAATGAGCAGTTCTTC. It translates to CSVSDRVANEQFF. The V and J genes are TRBV29-1 and TRBJ2-1; the match to TRBD1 covers 7 bases. Germline loops: CDR1 SQVTM, CDR2 ANQGSEA. This CDR3 has 13 residues. V was pared by 6 bases and J by 7 bases, with 9 bases of the junction left unmatched.

J is TRBJ2-1 and V is TRBV20-1; D gene ambiguous. The V end was cut by 1 base, the J end by 1 base, with 17 bases between. This CDR3 has 17 amino acids. Germline V gives CDR1 DFQATT, CDR2 SNEGSKA (reference sequence). The CDR3 spells CSARVVLRGASYNEQFF. The CDR3 region has the DNA TGCAGTGCTAGAGTAGTCCTTCGCGGTGCTTCCTACAATGAGCAGTTCTTC.

This clonotype has at least ten counts. This sequence joins TRBV7-2 and TRBJ2-5; D is unclear. Deletions cut 4 bases from V and 1 base from J, with 10 bases between. Germline assignment: CDR1 SGHTA and CDR2 FQGNSA. The CDR3 spans 14 residues. In DNA, the CDR3 is TGTGCCAGCAGCTCGTTTCGGATCCAAGAGACCCAGTACTTC. Translation: CASSSFRIQETQYF.

This clonotype came up a few times. The chain carries TRBV20-1 and TRBJ2-5; 9 bases fit TRBD2. The CDR3 spans 17 residues. CDR1 and CDR2 (germline): DFQATT, SNEGSKA (reference sequence). The CDR3 DNA sequence: TGCAGCTGCTCCAAGGCTAGCGGGGCAGGGTTCGGAGAGACCCAGTACTTC. Translation gives CSCSKASGAGFGETQYF.

In its sample, this clonotype was seen a few times. CDR3 sequence (DNA): TGTGCCAGCAGCCAAGTCGTGGGGGTGGACTACAATGAGCAGTTCTTC. Amino acids: CASSQVVGVDYNEQFF. The chain uses TRBV14 and TRBJ2-1; TRBD1 or TRBD2 may be the D gene (5 bases each). V lost 1 base to trimming and J lost 3 bases, with 13 bases between them. The CDR3 loop spans 16 amino acids. CDR1 and CDR2 from the germline V gene are SGHDN and FVKESK.

This rearrangement joins TRBV4-1 to TRBJ1-1; D unresolved. Trimming left V 0 bases short and J 4 bases short, with 12 bases between. The CDR3 runs to 15 residues. Germline assignment: CDR1 MGHRA and CDR2 YSYEKL. CDR3 loop: CASSQESQVSTEAFF. Here the CDR3 DNA reads TGCGCCAGCAGCCAAGAGAGCCAGGTTTCCACTGAAGCTTTCTTT.

The gene calls are TRBV24-1 and TRBJ1-2; unclear D gene. CDR1 is KGHDR, CDR2 SFDVKD, per germline. The ends were cut back, 6 bases at V and 4 bases at J, with 5 bases in the middle. This CDR3 has 11 residues. In DNA, the CDR3 is TGTGCCACCAGTTCCCTCTATGGCTACACCTTC. Protein: CATSSLYGYTF.

There are a few counts of this clonotype. The rearrangement joins TRBV5-6 to TRBJ1-4; possibly TRBD1 for D (5 bases). There are 14 residues in the CDR3. Trimming cost V 6 bases and J 0 bases, with 9 bases left between them. CDR1 is SGHDT and CDR2 is YYEEEE in the germline V gene. CDR3 DNA sequence: TGTGCCAGCACAGACAGCGCAACTAATGAAAAACTGTTTTTT. It specifies CASTDSATNEKLFF.

The J gene is TRBJ2-7, the V gene TRBV12-3 or TRBV12-4; the D call may be TRBD1 or TRBD2 (5 bases each). V lost 4 bases and J 1 base, leaving 17 bases between the germline ends. This CDR3 contains 16 residues. This CDR3 is CASSSAEHGGSYEQYF. The CDR3 DNA follows: TGTGCCAGCAGTTCCGCAGAGCATGGGGGTTCCTACGAGCAGTACTTC.

The chain links TRBV12-3 or TRBV12-4 to TRBJ2-7, with TRBD2 as a possible D gene (5 bases). V shed 5 bases and J shed 3 bases, with 11 bases lying between them. This CDR3 is 13 amino acids long. The chain's CDR3 is CASSQRPDYEQYF. The CDR3 region has the DNA TGTGCCAGCAGTCAGCGGCCCGACTACGAGCAGTACTTC.

This clonotype appeared a few times. This chain links TRBV24-1 with TRBJ2-1; D uncertain. V shed 5 bases and J shed 7 bases, with 8 bases lying between them. CDR3 size: 12 residues. In germline, CDR1 is KGHDR, CDR2 SFDVKD. The CDR3 sequence: CATSAEFNEQFF. CDR3 nucleotide sequence: TGTGCCACCAGTGCGGAATTTAATGAGCAGTTCTTC.

The rearrangement uses TRBV4-2 and TRBJ2-3, with 9 positions matching TRBD2. V lost 3 bases, J lost 1 base, and 8 bases stayed unmatched. The CDR3 loop spans 17 amino acids. Germline-derived CDR1 and CDR2 are LGHNA and YNFKEQ. CDR3 protein: CASSHWGGGGGTDTQYF. The DNA for the CDR3 is TGTGCCAGCAGCCATTGGGGCGGGGGGGGTGGCACAGATACGCAGTATTTT.

This chain joins TRBV7-8 and TRBJ2-1; 8 positions agree with TRBD2. J lost 8 bases, V lost 5 bases, and 14 bases had no gene match. The length of the CDR3 is 16 residues. The germline CDR1 and CDR2 sequences are SGHVS and FQNEAQ. CDR3 protein: CASSLASGGFKDEQFF. Written as DNA, the CDR3 is TGTGCCAGCAGCCTGGCGTCGGGGGGGTTCAAGGATGAGCAGTTCTTC.

This chain connects TRBV29-1 to TRBJ2-3; possible D gene TRBD2, 5 bases. Trimming cost V 4 bases and J 5 bases, with 13 bases left between them. The V gene's germline CDR1 is SQVTM and CDR2 ANQGSEA. The CDR3 runs to 13 residues. The DNA for the CDR3 is TGCAGCGTTGTAAGGCTCGAGGGAGATACGCAGTATTTT. This codes for CSVVRLEGDTQYF.

This clonotype turned up a few times. The chain combines TRBV7-9 with TRBJ2-7; 7 bases line up with TRBD1. Germline V gene data show CDR1 as SEHNR and CDR2 as FQNEAQ (reference sequence). The J segment lost 6 bases and the V segment lost 5 bases, leaving 7 bases of the junction unmatched. There are 13 residues in the CDR3. CDR3 DNA sequence: TGTGCCAGCAGCGACAGGGACCTCGGCGAGCAGTACTTC. Encoded protein: CASSDRDLGEQYF.

This clonotype appeared a few times. The chain is built from TRBV11-3 and TRBJ1-2; the match to TRBD1 covers 11 bases. Trimming at V came to 5 bases and at J to 12 bases, leaving 5 bases not matched to a gene. CDR1 and CDR2 from the germline V gene are SGHNT and YENEEA. There are 12 residues in the CDR3. CDR3 loop: CASSPGTGGHTF. CDR3 DNA sequence: TGTGCCAGCAGCCCCGGGACAGGGGGACACACCTTC.

This clonotype has just one count. CDR3 sequence reads: CSARTDRGDGETQYF. The CDR3 region has the DNA TGCAGTGCTAGAACCGACAGGGGAGACGGGGAGACCCAGTACTTC. The chain couples TRBV20-1 to TRBJ2-5, with TRBD1 identical over 8 bases. Germline V gene lookup returns CDR1 DFQATT and CDR2 SNEGSKA (reference sequence). The V gene end was trimmed by 2 bases and the J gene end by 5 bases; junction bases not matched to a gene: 10. The CDR3 loop spans 15 amino acids.

The genes are TRBV11-2 and TRBJ2-1; 10 positions agree with TRBD2. Trimming at V came to 5 bases and at J to 5 bases, leaving 9 bases not matched to a gene. Per the germline V gene, CDR1 is SGHAT and CDR2 is FQNNGV. This CDR3 region has 16 residues. In DNA form, the CDR3 reads TGTGCCAGCAGCCGACTTGGTAGCGGGGGGAACAATGAGCAGTTCTTC. Amino acids: CASSRLGSGGNNEQFF.

This clonotype appeared a few times. The rearrangement uses TRBV9 and TRBJ1-4; perhaps TRBD1 as D (5 bases). V was clipped by 5 bases and J by 6 bases, with 14 bases between them. Germline CDR1 reads SGDLS; CDR2 reads YYNGEE. The CDR3 length is 14 residues. CDR3 sequence: CASSMGRTHEKLFF. The CDR3 DNA reads TGTGCCAGCAGTATGGGACGGACCCATGAAAAACTGTTTTTT.

This chain uses TRBV28 with TRBJ1-4, with a weak D call TRBD1 (6 bases). The V end was cut by 3 bases, the J end by 3 bases, with 11 bases between. Germline CDR1 and CDR2: MDHEN and SYDVKM. This CDR3 has 15 amino acids. CDR3 nucleotides: TGTGCCAGCAGTTTCCTCTCAGGGGCTAATGAAAAACTGTTTTTT. Translation: CASSFLSGANEKLFF. Full variable domain (missing parts from reference TRBV28 and TRBJ1-4): DVKVTQSSRYLVKRTGEKVFLECVQDMDHENMFWYRQDPGLGLRLIYFSYDVKMKEKGDIPEGYSVSREKKERFSLILESASTNQTSMYLCASSFLSGANEKLFFGSGTQLSVL.

The J gene is TRBJ1-2, the V gene TRBV7-6; 7 nucleotides agree with TRBD1. The CDR3 consists of 15 residues. CDR1 and CDR2 from the germline V gene are SGHVS and FNYEAQ. J lost 3 bases, V lost 2 bases, and 6 bases had no gene match. CDR3 region: CASSLNPGGDYGYTF. CDR3 nucleotides: TGTGCCAGCAGCTTAAATCCAGGGGGGGACTATGGCTACACCTTC.

This clonotype appeared many times. The rearrangement joins TRBV12-3 or TRBV12-4 to TRBJ2-1, with 15 bases that match TRBD2. V lost 5 bases, J lost 8 bases, and 7 bases stayed unmatched. The CDR3 is 16 amino acids. Here the CDR3 reads CASSPRTSGGAYEQFF. CDR3 in DNA: TGTGCCAGCAGTCCGCGGACTAGCGGGGGGGCCTATGAGCAGTTCTTC.

This clonotype appeared once. The chain carries TRBV28 and TRBJ2-1; D possibly uses TRBD1 or TRBD2 (5 bases each). Trimming left V 2 bases short and J 8 bases short, with 19 bases between. Germline values: CDR1 MDHEN, CDR2 SYDVKM. The CDR3 covers 16 residues. CDR3 region: CASSLLGTGSLYEQFF. In DNA form, the CDR3 reads TGTGCCAGCAGTTTACTCGGGACGGGTAGTTTGTATGAGCAGTTCTTC.

The chain couples TRBV10-3 to TRBJ2-3, with D uncertain. CDR1 and CDR2 (germline): ENHRY, SYGVKD. Between the trimmed V and J ends, which lost 5 bases and 0 bases, there was a span of 9 bases. The CDR3 runs to 14 residues. CDR3 nucleotides: TGTGCCATCAGTCTTGCCTCTAGCACAGATACGCAGTATTTT. Encoded protein: CAISLASSTDTQYF.

The chain carries TRBV27 and TRBJ1-2; D ambiguous. Germline V CDR1 and CDR2: MNHEY, SMNVEV (reference sequence). V was cut by 2 bases and J by 7 bases, with 14 bases left in between. The CDR3 runs to 14 residues. The CDR3 here is CASSLDGPWSGYTF. CDR3 DNA sequence: TGTGCCAGCAGTTTAGACGGCCCATGGTCTGGCTACACCTTC.

V and J are TRBV15 and TRBJ2-1; tentatively, D is TRBD2 (7 bases). V was pared by 0 bases and J by 0 bases, with 12 bases between. The CDR3 covers 17 residues. CDR1 and CDR2 from the germline V gene are LNHNV and YYDKDF (reference sequence). CDR3 protein: CATSRDRGGSSYNEQFF. The CDR3, as DNA: TGTGCCACCAGCAGAGATAGGGGGGGGAGCTCCTACAATGAGCAGTTCTTC.

The chain carries TRBV29-1 and TRBJ1-2; possibly TRBD1 for D (6 bases). Germline V gene lookup returns CDR1 SQVTM and CDR2 ANQGSEA. The CDR3 has 13 residues. V was clipped by 4 bases and J by 7 bases, with 16 bases between them. CDR3 coding DNA: TGCAGCGTTGTACCGACAGGAGGCCCTGGCTACACCTTC. As protein: CSVVPTGGPGYTF.

This sequence joins TRBV24-1 and TRBJ1-5; D is unresolved. The CDR3 has 15 amino acids. Germline CDR1 reads KGHDR; CDR2 reads SFDVKD. Trimming cost V 4 bases and J 5 bases, with 14 bases left between them. CDR3 bases: TGTGCCACCAGTGACCGAAACAGTGGATATCAGCCCCAGCATTTT. Amino acid sequence: CATSDRNSGYQPQHF.

This clonotype appeared a few times. The J gene is TRBJ1-2, the V gene TRBV5-5; no definite D call. Germline CDR1 SGHKS, CDR2 YYEKEE (reference sequence). The CDR3 extends over 16 amino acids. Deletions cut 0 bases from V and 8 bases from J, with 20 bases between. The CDR3 coding sequence is TGTGCCAGCAGCTTGGGATCTCAGGCGGCAGTTGAAGGCTACACCTTC. It codes for CASSLGSQAAVEGYTF.